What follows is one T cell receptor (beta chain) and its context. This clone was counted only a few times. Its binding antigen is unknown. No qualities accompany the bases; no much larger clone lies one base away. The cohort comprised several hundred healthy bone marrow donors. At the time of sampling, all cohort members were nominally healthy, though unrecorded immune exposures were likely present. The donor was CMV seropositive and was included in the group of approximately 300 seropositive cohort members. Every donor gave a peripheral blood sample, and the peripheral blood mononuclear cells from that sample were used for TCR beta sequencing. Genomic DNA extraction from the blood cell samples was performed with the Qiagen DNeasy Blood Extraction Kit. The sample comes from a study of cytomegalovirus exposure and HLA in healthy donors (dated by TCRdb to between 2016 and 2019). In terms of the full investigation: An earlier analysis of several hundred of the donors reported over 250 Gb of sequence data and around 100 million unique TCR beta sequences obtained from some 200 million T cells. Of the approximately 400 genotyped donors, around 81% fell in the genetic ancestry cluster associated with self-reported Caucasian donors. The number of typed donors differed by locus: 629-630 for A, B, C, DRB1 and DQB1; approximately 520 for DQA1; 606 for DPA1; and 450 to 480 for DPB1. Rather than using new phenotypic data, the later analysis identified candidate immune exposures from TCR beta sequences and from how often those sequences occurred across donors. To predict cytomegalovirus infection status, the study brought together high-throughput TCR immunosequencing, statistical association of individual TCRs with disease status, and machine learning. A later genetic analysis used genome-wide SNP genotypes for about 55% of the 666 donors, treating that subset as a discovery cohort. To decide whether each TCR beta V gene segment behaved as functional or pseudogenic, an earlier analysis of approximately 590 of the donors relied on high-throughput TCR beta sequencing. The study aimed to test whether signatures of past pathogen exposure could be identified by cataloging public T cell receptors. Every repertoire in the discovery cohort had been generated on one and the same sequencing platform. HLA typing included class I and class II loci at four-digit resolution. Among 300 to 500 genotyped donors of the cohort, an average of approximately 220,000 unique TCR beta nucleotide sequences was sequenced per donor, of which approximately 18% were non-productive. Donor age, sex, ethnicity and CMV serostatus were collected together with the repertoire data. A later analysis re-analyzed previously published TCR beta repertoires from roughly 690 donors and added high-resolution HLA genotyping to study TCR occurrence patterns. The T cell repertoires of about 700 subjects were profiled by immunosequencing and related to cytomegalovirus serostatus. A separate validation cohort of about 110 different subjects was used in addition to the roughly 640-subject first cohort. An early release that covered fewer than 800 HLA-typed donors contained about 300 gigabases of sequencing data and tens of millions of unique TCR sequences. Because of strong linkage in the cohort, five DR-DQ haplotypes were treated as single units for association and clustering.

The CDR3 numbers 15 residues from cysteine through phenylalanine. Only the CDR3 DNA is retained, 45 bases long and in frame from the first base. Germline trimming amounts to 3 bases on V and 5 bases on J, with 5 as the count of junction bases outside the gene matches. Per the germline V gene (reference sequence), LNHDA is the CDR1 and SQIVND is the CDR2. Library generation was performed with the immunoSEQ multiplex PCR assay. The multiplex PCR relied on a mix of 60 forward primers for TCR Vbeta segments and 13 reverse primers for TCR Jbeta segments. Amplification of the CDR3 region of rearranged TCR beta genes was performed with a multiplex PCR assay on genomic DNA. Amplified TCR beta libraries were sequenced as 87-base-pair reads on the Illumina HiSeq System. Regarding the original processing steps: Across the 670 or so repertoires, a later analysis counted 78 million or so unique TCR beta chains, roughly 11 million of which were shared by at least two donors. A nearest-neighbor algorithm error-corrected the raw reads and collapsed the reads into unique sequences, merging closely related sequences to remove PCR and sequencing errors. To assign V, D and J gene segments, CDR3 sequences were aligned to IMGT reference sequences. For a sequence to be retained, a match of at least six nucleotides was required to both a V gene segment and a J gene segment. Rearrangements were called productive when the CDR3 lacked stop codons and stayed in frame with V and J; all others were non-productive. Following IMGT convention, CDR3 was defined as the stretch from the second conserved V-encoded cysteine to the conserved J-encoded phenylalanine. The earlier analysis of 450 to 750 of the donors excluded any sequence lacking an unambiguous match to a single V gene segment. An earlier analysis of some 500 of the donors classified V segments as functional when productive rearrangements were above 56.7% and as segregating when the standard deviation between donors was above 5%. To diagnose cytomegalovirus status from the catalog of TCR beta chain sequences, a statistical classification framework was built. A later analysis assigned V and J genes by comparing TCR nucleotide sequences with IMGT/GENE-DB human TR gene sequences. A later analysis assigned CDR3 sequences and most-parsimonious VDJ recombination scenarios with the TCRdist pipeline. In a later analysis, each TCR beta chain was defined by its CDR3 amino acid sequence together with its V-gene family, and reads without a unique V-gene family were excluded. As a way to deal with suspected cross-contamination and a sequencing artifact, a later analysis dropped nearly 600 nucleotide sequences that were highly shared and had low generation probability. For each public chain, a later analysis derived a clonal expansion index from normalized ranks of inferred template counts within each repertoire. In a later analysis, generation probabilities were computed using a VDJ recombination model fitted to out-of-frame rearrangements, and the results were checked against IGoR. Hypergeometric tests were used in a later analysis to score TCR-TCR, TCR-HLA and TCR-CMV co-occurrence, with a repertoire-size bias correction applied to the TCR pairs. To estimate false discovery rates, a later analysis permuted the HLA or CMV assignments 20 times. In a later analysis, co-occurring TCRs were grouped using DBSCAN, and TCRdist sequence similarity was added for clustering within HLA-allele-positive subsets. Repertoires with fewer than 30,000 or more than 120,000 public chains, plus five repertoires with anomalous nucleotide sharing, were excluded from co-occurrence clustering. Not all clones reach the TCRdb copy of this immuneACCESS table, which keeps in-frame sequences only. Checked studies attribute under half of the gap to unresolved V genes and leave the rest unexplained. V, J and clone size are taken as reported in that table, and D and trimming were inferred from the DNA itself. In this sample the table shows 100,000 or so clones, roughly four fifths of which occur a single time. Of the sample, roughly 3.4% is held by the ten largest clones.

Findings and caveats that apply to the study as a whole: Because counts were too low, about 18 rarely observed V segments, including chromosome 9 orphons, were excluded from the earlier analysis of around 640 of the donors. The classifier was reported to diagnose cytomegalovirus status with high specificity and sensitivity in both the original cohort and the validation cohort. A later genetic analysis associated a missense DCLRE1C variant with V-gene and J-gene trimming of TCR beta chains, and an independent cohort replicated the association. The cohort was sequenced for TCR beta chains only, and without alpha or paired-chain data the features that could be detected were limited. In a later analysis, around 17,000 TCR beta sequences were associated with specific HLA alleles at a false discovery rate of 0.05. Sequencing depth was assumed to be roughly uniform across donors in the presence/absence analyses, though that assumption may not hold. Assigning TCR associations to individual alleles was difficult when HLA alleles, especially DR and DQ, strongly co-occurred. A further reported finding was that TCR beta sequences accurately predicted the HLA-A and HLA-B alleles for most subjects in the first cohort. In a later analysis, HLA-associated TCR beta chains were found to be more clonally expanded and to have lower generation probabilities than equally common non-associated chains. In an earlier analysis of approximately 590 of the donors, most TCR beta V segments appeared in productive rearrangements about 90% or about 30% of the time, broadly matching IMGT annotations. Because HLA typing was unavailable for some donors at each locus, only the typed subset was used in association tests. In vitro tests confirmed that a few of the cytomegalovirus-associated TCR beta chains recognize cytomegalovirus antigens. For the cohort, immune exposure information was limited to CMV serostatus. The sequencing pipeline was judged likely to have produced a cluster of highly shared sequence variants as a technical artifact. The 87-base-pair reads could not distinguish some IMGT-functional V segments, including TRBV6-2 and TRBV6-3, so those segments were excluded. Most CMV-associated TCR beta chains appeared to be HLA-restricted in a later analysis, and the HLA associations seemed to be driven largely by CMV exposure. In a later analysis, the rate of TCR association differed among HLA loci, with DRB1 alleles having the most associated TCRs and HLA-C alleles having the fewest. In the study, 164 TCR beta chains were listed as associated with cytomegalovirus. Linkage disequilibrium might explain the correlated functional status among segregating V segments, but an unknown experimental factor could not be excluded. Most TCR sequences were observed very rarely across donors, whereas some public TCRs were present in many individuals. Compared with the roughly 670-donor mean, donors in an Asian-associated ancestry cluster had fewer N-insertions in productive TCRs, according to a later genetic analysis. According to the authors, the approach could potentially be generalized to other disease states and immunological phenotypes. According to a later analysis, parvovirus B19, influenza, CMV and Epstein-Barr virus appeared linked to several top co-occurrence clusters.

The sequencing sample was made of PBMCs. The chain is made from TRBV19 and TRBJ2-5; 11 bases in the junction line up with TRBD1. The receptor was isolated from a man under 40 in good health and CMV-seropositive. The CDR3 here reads CASSIGTGGLETQYF. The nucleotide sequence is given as TGTGCCAGTAGTATTGGGACAGGGGGTTTGGAGACCCAGTACTTC.